This T cell receptor (beta chain) was sequenced in a study of PD-1 blockade in mismatch repair-deficient tumors. The V gene lost 8 bases and the J gene lost 0 bases, with 9 bases spanning the gap. Germline V gives CDR1 ENHRY, CDR2 SYGVKD. The CDR3 has 13 amino acids. Sequencing used immunoSEQ multiplex PCR; TCRdb keeps in-frame clones, though not all of them. This table holds some 100,000 clones, about 79% found once. The specimen comprised peripheral blood, sampled about eight months after starting pembrolizumab. This receptor was obtained from an adult with mismatch repair-deficient cancer. The chain uses TRBV10-3 and TRBJ2-3; D is unresolved. Here the CDR3 DNA reads TGTGCCATCGGGCGGATTAGCACAGATACGCAGTATTTT. It codes for CAIGRISTDTQYF.